These 16 T cell receptor beta chains originate from one sample sequenced in a study of cytomegalovirus exposure and HLA in healthy donors. The PCR used 60 Vbeta and 13 Jbeta primers. This table comes from immunoSEQ multiplex PCR, and its TCRdb copy is limited to in-frame clones, with some not included. The specimen's table records approximately 79,000 clones. Sequencing was performed on PBMCs. Source of these receptors: a man aged 40-49 years in good health and CMV-seronegative.

The chain employs TRBV27 and TRBJ2-7; 9 nucleotides align to TRBD2. The CDR3 has 24 amino acids. Trimming cost V 3 bases and J 0 bases; bases outside gene matches: 30. Germline CDR1 is MNHEY and CDR2 is SMNVEV (reference sequence). CDR3 bases: TGTGCCAGCAGTTTTCGCTTGCCTGGGGTGATTGTGTCGTCTAGCGGGGCCAGCTCCTACGAGCAGTACTTC. Its protein is CASSFRLPGVIVSSSGASSYEQYF.

V is TRBV7-2 and J is TRBJ1-4; no clear D gene. The CDR3 contains 15 residues. Germline CDR1 is SGHTA and CDR2 is FQGNSA. V lost 3 bases, J lost 7 bases, and 15 bases lay in between. CDR3 bases: TGTGCCAGCAGCTTGTCCACTTTGAGGAGTGAAAAACTGTTTTTT. Its translation: CASSLSTLRSEKLFF.

The V and J genes are TRBV28 and TRBJ1-1; 8 nucleotides agree with TRBD1. CDR3 size: 14 residues. Germline loops: CDR1 MDHEN, CDR2 SYDVKM. With 5 bases clipped from V and 5 bases from J, the junction kept 7 bases outside the gene matches. This CDR3 is CASSPRGPWTEAFF. The CDR3 DNA sequence: TGTGCCAGCAGTCCCAGGGGGCCGTGGACTGAAGCTTTCTTT. The full variable domain, its missing parts supplied by reference TRBV28 and TRBJ1-1, is DVKVTQSSRYLVKRTGEKVFLECVQDMDHENMFWYRQDPGLGLRLIYFSYDVKMKEKGDIPEGYSVSREKKERFSLILESASTNQTSMYLCASSPRGPWTEAFFGQGTRLTVV.

The V gene is TRBV7-9, the J gene TRBJ2-3; 11 bases are shared with TRBD2. This CDR3 has 19 amino acids. CDR1 and CDR2 from the germline V gene are SEHNR and FQNEAQ (reference sequence). With 4 bases clipped from V and 3 bases from J, the junction kept 15 bases outside the gene matches. The CDR3 reads CASSSLGSSGGSQTDTQYF. The CDR3 coding sequence is TGTGCCAGCAGCTCGCTTGGTTCTAGCGGGGGGTCCCAGACAGATACGCAGTATTTT.

This chain uses TRBV14 with TRBJ2-7, with D possibly TRBD1 on 6 matching bases. V lost 4 bases to trimming and J lost 4 bases, with 17 bases between them. CDR3 length: 15 amino acids. Germline loops: CDR1 SGHDN, CDR2 FVKESK. The CDR3, as DNA: TGTGCCAGCAGCCTGAGTCGGGGCAGGGGTTACGAGCAGTACTTC. Translation: CASSLSRGRGYEQYF.

The rearrangement uses TRBV30 and TRBJ2-5; tentatively, D is TRBD1 (5 bases). The CDR3 runs to 14 residues. Germline assignment: CDR1 GTSNPN and CDR2 SVGIG (reference sequence). V lost 0 bases and J 11 bases, leaving 19 bases between the germline ends. The CDR3 bases are TGTGCCTGGAGTGTACAAGGACACCGCGGAGAGCAGTACTTC. Translated, it gives CAWSVQGHRGEQYF.

This chain uses TRBV7-2 with TRBJ1-4, with 8 positions matching TRBD1. The CDR3 loop spans 15 amino acids. CDR1 SGHTA and CDR2 FQGNSA come from the germline V gene. J gave up 5 bases and V 5 bases, and 7 bases lay outside the gene matches. CDR3 in DNA: TGTGCCAGCAGCCTCATCGGGACAGGAAATGAAAAACTGTTTTTT. Amino acid sequence: CASSLIGTGNEKLFF.

This rearrangement joins TRBV7-2 to TRBJ2-5, with 10 bases lining up with TRBD2. Germline trimming cut 4 bases from V and 7 bases from J; bases unmatched to any gene: 15. Germline CDR1 SGHTA, CDR2 FQGNSA. The CDR3 spans 17 residues. CDR3 in DNA: TGTGCCAGCAGCTCCTCCGGACTAGCGGCCTCGAGGGGGACCCAGTACTTC. As protein: CASSSSGLAASRGTQYF.

CDR3 sequence: CASSPNQGEGYTF. The CDR3 nucleotides read TGTGCCAGCTCACCGAACCAAGGAGAGGGCTACACCTTC. The genes are TRBV18 and TRBJ1-2; D is uncertain. This CDR3 comprises 13 residues. V was clipped by 3 bases and J by 8 bases, with 13 bases between them. Germline assignment: CDR1 KGHSH and CDR2 LQKENI.

V is TRBV5-5 and J is TRBJ2-7; D might be TRBD2 (6 bases). Germline V CDR1 and CDR2: SGHKS, YYEKEE (reference sequence). The V end lost 3 bases, the J end lost 9 bases, and 22 bases lay between the germline ends. This CDR3 is built from 15 residues. CDR3 protein: CASSSPGTSPSWQYF. As DNA, the CDR3 is TGTGCCAGCAGCTCTCCGGGGACTTCCCCTTCATGGCAGTACTTC.

The genes are TRBV5-4 and TRBJ2-7; tentatively, D is TRBD1 (6 bases). The ends were cut back, 4 bases at V and 4 bases at J, with 12 bases in the middle. CDR3 length: 13 residues. CDR1 is SGHNT, CDR2 YYREEE, per germline (reference sequence). The CDR3 DNA reads TGTGCCAGCAGCCTGGGAGACAGGTACGAGCAGTACTTC. This translates into CASSLGDRYEQYF.

This sequence joins TRBV5-1 and TRBJ2-2; 8 bases map to TRBD1. V shed 7 bases and J 4 bases; nucleotides not matched to a gene: 9. The V gene's germline CDR1 is SGHRS and CDR2 YFSETQ. The CDR3 has 15 residues. CDR3 DNA: TGCGCCAGCGTACCCGTCCAGGGGGCCACCGGGGAGCTGTTTTTT. It translates to CASVPVQGATGELFF.

The rearrangement joins TRBV11-2 to TRBJ2-7; tentatively, D is TRBD2 (6 bases). The V gene's germline CDR1 is SGHAT and CDR2 FQNNGV. Trimming pared 2 bases from V and 6 bases from J, leaving 17 bases between. This CDR3 is built from 15 residues. The CDR3 DNA is TGTGCCAGCAGCTTAAGGCGCCGGGAGTTAGGCGAGCAGTACTTC. The encoded protein is CASSLRRRELGEQYF.

This chain connects TRBV9 to TRBJ1-1; unclear D gene. CDR1 is SGDLS and CDR2 is YYNGEE in the germline V gene. The germline V and J ends were trimmed by 3 bases and 0 bases, with 12 bases remaining between them. The CDR3 runs 15 residues. CDR3: CASSALSVVNTEAFF. The CDR3 bases are TGTGCCAGCAGCGCCCTCAGTGTCGTGAACACTGAAGCTTTCTTT.

This chain connects TRBV7-2 to TRBJ2-2; 7 bases fit TRBD1. The CDR3 is 18 amino acids. J lost 2 bases, V lost 1 base, and 10 bases had no gene match. Germline V CDR1 and CDR2: SGHTA, FQGNSA. CDR3 coding DNA: TGTGCCAGCAGCTTAGGCGCCGACGGGACAGCCAACACCGGGGAGCTGTTTTTT. Amino acids: CASSLGADGTANTGELFF.

The V gene is TRBV27, the J gene TRBJ2-7; 9 bases are shared with TRBD1. The trim removed 4 bases at V and 1 base at J, leaving 8 bases unmatched. The CDR3 loop spans 16 amino acids. Germline CDR1 reads MNHEY; CDR2 reads SMNVEV (reference sequence). The DNA for the CDR3 is TGTGCCAGCAGTTCACTTTCGGGACAGGGTTCCTACGAGCAGTACTTC. It encodes CASSSLSGQGSYEQYF.